Each of the 6 T cell receptor beta chains below was sequenced from the same sample in a study of identifying expanded T cells in peripheral blood. Assay: immunoSEQ multiplex PCR; the TCRdb copy retains only in-frame clones and omits some. Of about 89,000 clones listed, 88% are singletons. Sequenced sample: blood. The receptors here all came from a person aged 18 to 75 in good health.

This chain links TRBV7-3 with TRBJ2-3; D possibly matches TRBD1 or TRBD2 (5 bases each). Trimming removed 0 bases from V and 3 bases from J, with 7 bases in between. The CDR3 runs to 14 residues. CDR1 SGHTA and CDR2 FQGTGA come from the germline V gene. The CDR3 is CASSLTGVTDTQYF. CDR3 DNA sequence: TGTGCCAGCAGCTTAACGGGGGTGACAGATACGCAGTATTTT. Filled out from reference TRBV7-3 and TRBJ2-3, the complete variable domain reads GAGVSQTPSNKVTEKGKYVELRCDPISGHTALYWYRQSLGQGPEFLIYFQGTGAADDSGLPNDRFFAVRPEGSVSTLKIQRTERGDSAVYLCASSLTGVTDTQYFGPGTRLTVL.

The chain couples TRBV7-9 to TRBJ1-1; D is unclear. CDR3 length equals 15 residues. Trimming pared 1 base from V and 0 bases from J, leaving 9 bases between. CDR1 SEHNR and CDR2 FQNEAQ come from the germline V gene (reference sequence). CDR3 amino acids: CASSLVGGLNTEAFF. The CDR3 coding sequence is TGTGCCAGCAGCTTAGTCGGCGGCCTGAACACTGAAGCTTTCTTT.

The chain couples TRBV6-6 to TRBJ2-3; 13 bases align to TRBD2. The CDR3 spans 15 residues. CDR1 MNHNY and CDR2 SVGAGI come from the germline V gene (reference sequence). V lost 5 bases and J lost 4; bases outside the gene matches: 3. CDR3 nucleotide sequence: TGTGCCAGCAGTCCGACTAGCGGGGGGCCAGATACGCAGTATTTT. Its translation: CASSPTSGGPDTQYF.

The rearrangement links TRBV30 to TRBJ2-7; TRBD2 agrees at 8 bases. V shed 3 bases, J shed 5 bases, and the junction held 12 bases outside the gene matches. CDR3 length: 15 amino acids. Germline V gives CDR1 GTSNPN, CDR2 SVGIG (reference sequence). The CDR3 nucleotides read TGTGCCTGGAGCCGGGAGGGAGGCTCCCGCCACGAGCAGTACTTC. Translating it yields CAWSREGGSRHEQYF.

This clone is medium-sized. The V gene is TRBV15, the J gene TRBJ2-1; 9 positions agree with TRBD1. Germline CDR1 reads LNHNV; CDR2 reads YYDKDF (reference sequence). With V trimmed by 5 bases and J by 5 bases, 10 bases remained unmatched. This CDR3 region has 16 residues. This CDR3 is CATSVSSGTGHNEQFF. In DNA, the CDR3 is TGTGCCACCAGCGTCTCTTCCGGGACAGGGCACAATGAGCAGTTCTTC.

The chain combines TRBV4-1 with TRBJ2-1; 11 bases align to TRBD2. The junction had 7 bases not matched to a gene; V was cut back by 4 bases and J by 5 bases. This CDR3 is 16 amino acids long. CDR1 and CDR2 (germline): MGHRA, YSYEKL. The DNA for the CDR3 is TGCGCCAGCAGCCGGACGGGACTAGCGGATAACAATGAGCAGTTCTTC. This translates into CASSRTGLADNNEQFF.